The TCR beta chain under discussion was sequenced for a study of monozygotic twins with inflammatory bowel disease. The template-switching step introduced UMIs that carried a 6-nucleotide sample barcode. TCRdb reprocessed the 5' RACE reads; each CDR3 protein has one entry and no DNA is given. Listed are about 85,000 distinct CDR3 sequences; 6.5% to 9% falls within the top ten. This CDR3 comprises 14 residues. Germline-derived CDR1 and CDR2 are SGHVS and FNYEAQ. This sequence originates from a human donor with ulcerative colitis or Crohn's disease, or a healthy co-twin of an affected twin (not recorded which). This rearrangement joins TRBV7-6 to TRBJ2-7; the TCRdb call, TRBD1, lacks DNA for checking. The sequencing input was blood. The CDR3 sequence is CASSLSGGHYEQYF.